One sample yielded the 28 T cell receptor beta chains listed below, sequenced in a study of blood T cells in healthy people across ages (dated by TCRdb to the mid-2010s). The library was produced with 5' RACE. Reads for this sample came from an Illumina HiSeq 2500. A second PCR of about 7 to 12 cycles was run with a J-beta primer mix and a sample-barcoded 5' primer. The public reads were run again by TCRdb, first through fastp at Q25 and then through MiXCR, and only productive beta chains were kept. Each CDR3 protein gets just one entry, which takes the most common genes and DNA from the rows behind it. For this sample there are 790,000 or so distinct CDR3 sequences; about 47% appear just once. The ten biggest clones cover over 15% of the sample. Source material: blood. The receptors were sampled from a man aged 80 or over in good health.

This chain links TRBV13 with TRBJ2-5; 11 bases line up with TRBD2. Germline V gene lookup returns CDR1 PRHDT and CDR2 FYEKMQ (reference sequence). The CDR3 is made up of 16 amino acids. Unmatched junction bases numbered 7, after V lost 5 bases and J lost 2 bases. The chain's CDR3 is CASSTGTSGKQETQYF. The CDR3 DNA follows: TGTGCCAGCAGCACCGGGACTAGCGGAAAACAAGAGACCCAGTACTTC.

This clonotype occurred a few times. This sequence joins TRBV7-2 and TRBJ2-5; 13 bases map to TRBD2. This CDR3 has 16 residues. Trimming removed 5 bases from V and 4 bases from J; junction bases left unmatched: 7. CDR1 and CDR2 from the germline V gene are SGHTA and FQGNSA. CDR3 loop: CASSPTSGRAGETQYF. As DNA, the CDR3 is TGTGCCAGCAGCCCTACTAGCGGGAGGGCCGGAGAGACCCAGTACTTC.

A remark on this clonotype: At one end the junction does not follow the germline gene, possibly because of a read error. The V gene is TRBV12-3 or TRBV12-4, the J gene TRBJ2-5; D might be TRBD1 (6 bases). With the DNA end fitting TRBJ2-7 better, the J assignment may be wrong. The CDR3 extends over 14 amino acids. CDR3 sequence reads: CAGSLPPGTHEQYF. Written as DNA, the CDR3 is TGTGCCGGCAGTTTACCTCCCGGGACACACGAGCAGTACTTC.

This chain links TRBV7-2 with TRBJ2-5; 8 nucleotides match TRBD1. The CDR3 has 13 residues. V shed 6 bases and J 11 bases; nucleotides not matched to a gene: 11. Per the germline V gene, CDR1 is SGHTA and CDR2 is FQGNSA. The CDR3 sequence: CASRDRANNEQYF. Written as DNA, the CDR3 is TGTGCCAGCAGGGACAGGGCGAACAATGAGCAGTACTTC.

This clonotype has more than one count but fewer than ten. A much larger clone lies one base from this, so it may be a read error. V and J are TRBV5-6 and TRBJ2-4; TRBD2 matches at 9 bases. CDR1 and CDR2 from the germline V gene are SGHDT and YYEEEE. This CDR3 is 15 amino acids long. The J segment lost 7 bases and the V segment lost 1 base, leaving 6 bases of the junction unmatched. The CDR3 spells CASSLSSSGNNIQYF. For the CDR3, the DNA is TGTGCCAGCAGCTTGTCTTCTAGCGGGAATAACATTCAGTACTTC. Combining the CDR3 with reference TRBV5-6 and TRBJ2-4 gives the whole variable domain DAGVTQSPTHLIKTRGQQVTLRCSPKSGHDTVSWYQQALGQGPQFIFQYYEEEERQRGNFPDRFSGHQFPNYSSELNVNALLLGDSALYLCASSLSSSGNNIQYFGAGTRLSVL.

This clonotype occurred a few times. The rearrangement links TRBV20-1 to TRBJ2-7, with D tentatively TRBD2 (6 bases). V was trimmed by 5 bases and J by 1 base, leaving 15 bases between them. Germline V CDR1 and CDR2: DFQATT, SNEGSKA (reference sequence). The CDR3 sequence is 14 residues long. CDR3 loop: CSAVRGRDSYEQYF. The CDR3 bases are TGCAGTGCTGTACGGGGGAGAGATTCCTACGAGCAGTACTTC.

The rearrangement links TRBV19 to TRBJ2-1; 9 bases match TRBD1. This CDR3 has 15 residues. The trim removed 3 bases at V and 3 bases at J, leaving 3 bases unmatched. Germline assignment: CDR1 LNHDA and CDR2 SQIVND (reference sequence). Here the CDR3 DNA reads TGTGCCAGTAGTATTGGGACAGGGAACTACAATGAGCAGTTCTTC. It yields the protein CASSIGTGNYNEQFF.

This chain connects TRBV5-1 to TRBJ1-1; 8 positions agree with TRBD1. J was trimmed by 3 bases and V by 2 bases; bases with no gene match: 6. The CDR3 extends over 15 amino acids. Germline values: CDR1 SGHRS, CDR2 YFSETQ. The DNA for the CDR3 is TGCGCCAGCAGCTTTTCCAGGGGGCAAGACACTGAAGCTTTCTTT. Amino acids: CASSFSRGQDTEAFF.

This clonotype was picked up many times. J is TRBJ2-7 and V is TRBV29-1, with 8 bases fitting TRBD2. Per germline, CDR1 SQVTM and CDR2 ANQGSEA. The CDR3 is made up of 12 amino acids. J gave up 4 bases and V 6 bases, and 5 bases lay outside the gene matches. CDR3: CSVGLAGYEQYF. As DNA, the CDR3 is TGCAGCGTCGGACTAGCCGGGTACGAGCAGTACTTC.

As DNA, the CDR3 is TGTGCCAGCAGGATGACAGGGGGCGAGTACGAGCAGTACTTC. It encodes CASRMTGGEYEQYF. This sequence joins TRBV6-2 or TRBV6-3 and TRBJ2-7; TRBD1 matches at 10 bases. Trimming took 6 bases from V and 4 from J; bases not matched to a gene: 6. CDR1 is MNHEY and CDR2 is SVGEGT in the germline V gene. There are 14 residues in the CDR3.

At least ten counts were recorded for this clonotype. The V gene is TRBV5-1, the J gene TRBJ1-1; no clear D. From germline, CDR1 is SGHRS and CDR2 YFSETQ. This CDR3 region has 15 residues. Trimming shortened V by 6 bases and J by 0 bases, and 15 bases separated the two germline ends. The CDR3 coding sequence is TGCGCCAGCACCCTTGATGGAGCTATGAACACTGAAGCTTTCTTT. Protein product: CASTLDGAMNTEAFF.

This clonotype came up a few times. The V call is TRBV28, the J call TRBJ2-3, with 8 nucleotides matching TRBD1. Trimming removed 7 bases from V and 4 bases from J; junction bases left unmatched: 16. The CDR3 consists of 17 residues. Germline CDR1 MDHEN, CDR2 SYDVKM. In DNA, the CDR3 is TGTGCCAGCACCCCAACCGGGCGGGGACAGGATCCAGATACGCAGTATTTT. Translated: CASTPTGRGQDPDTQYF. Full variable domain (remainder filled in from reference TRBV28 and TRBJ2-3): DVKVTQSSRYLVKRTGEKVFLECVQDMDHENMFWYRQDPGLGLRLIYFSYDVKMKEKGDIPEGYSVSREKKERFSLILESASTNQTSMYLCASTPTGRGQDPDTQYFGPGTRLTVL.

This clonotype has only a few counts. CDR3 nucleotide sequence: TGTGCCTGGAGTCCAGCGCGCTATGAGCAGTACTTC. It is translated as CAWSPARYEQYF. The V gene is TRBV30, the J gene TRBJ2-5, with D uncertain. Germline loops: CDR1 GTSNPN, CDR2 SVGIG (reference sequence). This CDR3 has 12 amino acids. V lost 2 bases, J lost 11 bases, and 15 bases lay in between.

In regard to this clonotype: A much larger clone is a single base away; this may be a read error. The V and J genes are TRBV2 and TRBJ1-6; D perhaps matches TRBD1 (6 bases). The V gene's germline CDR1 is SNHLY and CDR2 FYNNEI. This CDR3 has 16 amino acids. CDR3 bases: TGTGCCAGCAGTGAACAGCCACAGGGACTTAATTCACCCCCCCACTTT. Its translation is CASSEQPQGLNSPPHF.

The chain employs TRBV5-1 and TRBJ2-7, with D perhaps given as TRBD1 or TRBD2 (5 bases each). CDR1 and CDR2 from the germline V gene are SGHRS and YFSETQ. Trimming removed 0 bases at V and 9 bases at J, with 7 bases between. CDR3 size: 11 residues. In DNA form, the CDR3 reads TGCGCCAGCAGCTTGGAGGGGAGGCAGTACTTC. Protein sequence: CASSLEGRQYF.

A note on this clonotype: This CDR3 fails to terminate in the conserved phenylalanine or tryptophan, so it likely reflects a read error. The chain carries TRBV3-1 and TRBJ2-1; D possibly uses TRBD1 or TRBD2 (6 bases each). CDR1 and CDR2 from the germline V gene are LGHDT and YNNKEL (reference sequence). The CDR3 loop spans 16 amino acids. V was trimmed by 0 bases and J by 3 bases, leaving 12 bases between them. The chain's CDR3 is CASSQDPGGGYNEQFV. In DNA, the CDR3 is TGTGCCAGCAGCCAAGATCCCGGAGGGGGCTACAATGAGCAGTTCGTC.

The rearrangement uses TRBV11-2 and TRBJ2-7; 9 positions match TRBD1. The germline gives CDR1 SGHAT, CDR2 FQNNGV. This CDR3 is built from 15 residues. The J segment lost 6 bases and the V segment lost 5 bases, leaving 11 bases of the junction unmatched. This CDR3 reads CASSRNRGPSGEQYF. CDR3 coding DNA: TGTGCCAGCAGCCGGAACAGGGGGCCCTCCGGCGAGCAGTACTTC.

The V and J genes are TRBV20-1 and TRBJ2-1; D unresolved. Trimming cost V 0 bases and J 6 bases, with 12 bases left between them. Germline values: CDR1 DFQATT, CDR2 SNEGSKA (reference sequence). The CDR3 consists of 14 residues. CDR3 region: CSARDYRVSNEQFF. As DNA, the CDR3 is TGCAGTGCTAGAGATTATAGGGTCAGCAATGAGCAGTTCTTC.

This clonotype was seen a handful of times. The CDR3 sequence: CASSSSPRDGGAQPQHF. CDR3 nucleotides: TGTGCCAGCAGCTCCTCTCCCCGGGACGGAGGGGCTCAGCCCCAGCATTTT. The J gene is TRBJ1-5, the V gene TRBV7-8, with D possibly TRBD1 on 5 matching bases. The CDR3 totals 17 residues. Germline loops: CDR1 SGHVS, CDR2 FQNEAQ. V gave up 4 bases and J gave up 6 bases, with 22 bases separating them.

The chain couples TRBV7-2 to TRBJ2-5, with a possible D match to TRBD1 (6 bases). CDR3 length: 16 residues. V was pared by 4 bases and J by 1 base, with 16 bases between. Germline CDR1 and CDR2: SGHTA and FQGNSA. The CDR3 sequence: CASSSRGSGLQETQYF. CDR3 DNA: TGTGCCAGCAGCTCAAGGGGGTCGGGCCTCCAAGAGACCCAGTACTTC.

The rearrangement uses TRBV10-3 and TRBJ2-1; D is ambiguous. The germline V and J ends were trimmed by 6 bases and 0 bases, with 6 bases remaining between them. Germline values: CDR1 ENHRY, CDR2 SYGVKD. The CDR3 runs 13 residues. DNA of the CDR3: TGTGCCATCAGCCAGAGCTCCTACAATGAGCAGTTCTTC. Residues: CAISQSSYNEQFF.

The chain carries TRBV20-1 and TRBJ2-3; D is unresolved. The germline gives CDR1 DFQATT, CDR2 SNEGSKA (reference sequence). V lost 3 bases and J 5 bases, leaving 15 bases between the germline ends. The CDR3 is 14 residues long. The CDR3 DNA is TGCAGTGCTAGTCCGTCACACTTTCAAGATACGCAGTATTTT. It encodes CSASPSHFQDTQYF.

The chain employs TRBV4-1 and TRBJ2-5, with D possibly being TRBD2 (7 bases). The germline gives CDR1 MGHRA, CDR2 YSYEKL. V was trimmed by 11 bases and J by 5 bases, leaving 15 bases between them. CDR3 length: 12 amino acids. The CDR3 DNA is TGCGCCTCGGGAGGCCAGGGGGAGACCCAGTACTTC. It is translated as CASGGQGETQYF.

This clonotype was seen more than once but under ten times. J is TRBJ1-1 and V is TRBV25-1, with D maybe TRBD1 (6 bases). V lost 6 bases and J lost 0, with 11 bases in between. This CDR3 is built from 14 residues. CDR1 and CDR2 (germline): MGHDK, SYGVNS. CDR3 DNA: TGTGCCAGCAGAGAGACAGGTTTGAACACTGAAGCTTTCTTT. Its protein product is CASRETGLNTEAFF.

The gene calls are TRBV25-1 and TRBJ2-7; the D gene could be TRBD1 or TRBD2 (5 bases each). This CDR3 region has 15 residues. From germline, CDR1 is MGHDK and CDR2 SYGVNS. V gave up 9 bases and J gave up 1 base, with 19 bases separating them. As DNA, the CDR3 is TGTGCCAGTTCTCAACCGGGACGGCTATCCTACGAGCAGTACTTC. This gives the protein CASSQPGRLSYEQYF.

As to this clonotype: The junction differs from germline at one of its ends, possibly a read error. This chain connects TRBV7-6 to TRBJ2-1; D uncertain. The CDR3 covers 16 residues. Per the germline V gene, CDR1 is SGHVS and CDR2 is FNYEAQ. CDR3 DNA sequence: TGTGCCAGCAGCTTAACCGACGCGAGCTCCCACAATGAGCAGTTCTTC. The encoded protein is CASSLTDASSHNEQFF.

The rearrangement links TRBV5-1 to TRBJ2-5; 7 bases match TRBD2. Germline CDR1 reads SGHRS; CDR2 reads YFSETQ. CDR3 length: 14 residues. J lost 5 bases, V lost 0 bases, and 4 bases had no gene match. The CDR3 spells CASSLAWEGETQYF. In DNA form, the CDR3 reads TGCGCCAGCAGCTTGGCCTGGGAGGGGGAGACCCAGTACTTC.

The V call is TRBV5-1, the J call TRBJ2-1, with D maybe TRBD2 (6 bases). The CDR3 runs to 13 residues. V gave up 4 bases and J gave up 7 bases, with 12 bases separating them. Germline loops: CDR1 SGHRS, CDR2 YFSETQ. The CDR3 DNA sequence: TGCGCCAGCAGCGCGGGGCCGAGAAATGAGCAGTTCTTC. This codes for CASSAGPRNEQFF.